A selection of T cell receptor beta chains follows, all from one sample in a study of blood T cell repertoires in COVID-19. TCRdb's copy holds only in-frame clones and misses some; the assay was immunoSEQ multiplex PCR. The table records fewer than 350,000 clones, around 90% of them present only once. The specimen sequenced was peripheral blood. These receptor sequences come from a woman in her 30s with COVID-19, enrolled during active disease. The CDR3 runs from the conserved cysteine through the conserved F or W. Each record gives: V gene, D gene, clone size, J gene, CDR3 protein, CDR3 DNA. A D gene is named only where the DNA matches it firmly. Only part of the rows carry a size: once, few, many, or a class if the clone is expanded.

v_call: TRBV18; d_call: TRBD2; clone_size: NA; j_call: TRBJ2-3; cdr3_aa: CASSPGHSGTSDTQYF; cdr3_nt: TGTGCCAGCTCACCGGGGCATAGCGGGACCTCAGATACGCAGTATTTT
v_call: TRBV28; d_call: NA; clone_size: NA; j_call: TRBJ1-6; cdr3_aa: CASSRNRERGSPLHF; cdr3_nt: TGTGCCAGCAGTAGAAACAGGGAAAGGGGATCACCCCTCCACTTT
v_call: TRBV19; d_call: TRBD1; clone_size: few; j_call: TRBJ1-1; cdr3_aa: CASVSGTGGWGTEAFF; cdr3_nt: TGTGCCAGTGTCTCCGGGACAGGGGGCTGGGGAACTGAAGCTTTCTTT
v_call: TRBV27; d_call: NA; clone_size: NA; j_call: TRBJ1-2; cdr3_aa: CASSLGGEHGYTF; cdr3_nt: TGTGCCAGCAGTTTAGGGGGGGAACATGGCTACACCTTC
v_call: TRBV6-5; d_call: TRBD1; clone_size: NA; j_call: TRBJ1-1; cdr3_aa: CASSYSLGGETEAFF; cdr3_nt: TGTGCCAGCAGTTACTCGCTAGGGGGCGAGACTGAAGCTTTCTTT
v_call: TRBV6-5; d_call: TRBD1; clone_size: NA; j_call: TRBJ1-1; cdr3_aa: CASKPGQFTEAFF; cdr3_nt: TGTGCCAGCAAACCGGGACAGTTCACTGAAGCTTTCTTT
v_call: TRBV27; d_call: TRBD2; clone_size: NA; j_call: TRBJ2-7; cdr3_aa: CASSFASGPYEQYF; cdr3_nt: TGTGCCAGCAGTTTCGCTAGCGGACCCTACGAGCAGTACTTC
v_call: TRBV11-3; d_call: TRBD2; clone_size: once; j_call: TRBJ2-3; cdr3_aa: CASSLGTSGRTDTQYF; cdr3_nt: TGTGCCAGCAGCTTAGGAACTAGCGGGAGAACAGATACGCAGTATTTT
v_call: TRBV29-1; d_call: TRBD1; clone_size: NA; j_call: TRBJ1-4; cdr3_aa: CSVGRTGLNEKLFF; cdr3_nt: TGCAGCGTTGGGAGGACAGGGCTTAATGAAAAACTGTTTTTT
v_call: TRBV7-6; d_call: TRBD1; clone_size: NA; j_call: TRBJ2-2; cdr3_aa: CASSLTGGNTGELFF; cdr3_nt: TGTGCCAGCAGTTTGACAGGGGGCAACACCGGGGAGCTGTTTTTT
v_call: TRBV7-2; d_call: TRBD2; clone_size: NA; j_call: TRBJ2-1; cdr3_aa: CASSWTSRGHNEQFF; cdr3_nt: TGTGCCAGCAGCTGGACTAGCCGAGGGCACAATGAGCAGTTCTTC
v_call: TRBV29-1; d_call: NA; clone_size: NA; j_call: TRBJ2-7; cdr3_aa: CSAWTENYEQYF; cdr3_nt: TGCAGCGCCTGGACAGAGAACTACGAGCAGTACTTC
v_call: TRBV6-2/TRBV6-3; d_call: NA; clone_size: NA; j_call: TRBJ1-1; cdr3_aa: CASSYSGQGNTEAFF; cdr3_nt: TGTGCCAGCAGTTACTCGGGGCAGGGCAACACTGAAGCTTTCTTT
v_call: TRBV6-5; d_call: TRBD2; clone_size: NA; j_call: TRBJ2-7; cdr3_aa: CASSPAGGDEQYF; cdr3_nt: TGTGCCAGCAGCCCAGCGGGAGGGGACGAGCAGTACTTC
v_call: TRBV30; d_call: NA; clone_size: NA; j_call: TRBJ2-6; cdr3_aa: CAWSPGLPSGANVLTF; cdr3_nt: TGTGCCTGGAGTCCGGGACTTCCCTCTGGGGCCAACGTCCTGACTTTC
v_call: TRBV19; d_call: TRBD1; clone_size: NA; j_call: TRBJ1-5; cdr3_aa: CASSIAGQGYQPQHF; cdr3_nt: TGTGCCAGTAGTATCGCCGGACAGGGGTATCAGCCCCAGCATTTT
v_call: TRBV6-1; d_call: NA; clone_size: NA; j_call: TRBJ1-5; cdr3_aa: CASSDRGGQPQHF; cdr3_nt: TGTGCCAGCAGTGACAGGGGTGGTCAGCCCCAGCATTTT
v_call: TRBV28; d_call: NA; clone_size: once; j_call: TRBJ1-2; cdr3_aa: CASSRPRGYGYTF; cdr3_nt: TGTGCCAGCAGTAGACCCAGGGGATATGGCTACACCTTC
v_call: TRBV7-9; d_call: NA; clone_size: NA; j_call: TRBJ2-1; cdr3_aa: CASSFQAGTTPYNEQFF; cdr3_nt: TGTGCCAGCAGCTTCCAAGCCGGGACAACTCCATACAATGAGCAGTTCTTC
v_call: TRBV6-5; d_call: NA; clone_size: NA; j_call: TRBJ2-2; cdr3_aa: CASSLEGVGELFF; cdr3_nt: TGTGCCAGCAGTCTTGAGGGGGTGGGGGAGCTGTTTTTT
v_call: TRBV28; d_call: NA; clone_size: NA; j_call: TRBJ1-1; cdr3_aa: CASTGVTEAFF; cdr3_nt: TGTGCCAGCACGGGGGTCACTGAAGCTTTCTTT
v_call: TRBV10-3; d_call: TRBD2; clone_size: NA; j_call: TRBJ2-3; cdr3_aa: CAISEQGGGSGTDTQYF; cdr3_nt: TGTGCCATCAGTGAGCAGGGCGGGGGTAGCGGCACAGATACGCAGTATTTT
v_call: TRBV7-6; d_call: NA; clone_size: few; j_call: TRBJ2-7; cdr3_aa: CASSPGLAFLDEQYF; cdr3_nt: TGTGCCAGCAGCCCCGGGCTAGCGTTCTTAGACGAGCAGTACTTC
v_call: TRBV4-1; d_call: TRBD1; clone_size: NA; j_call: TRBJ2-1; cdr3_aa: CASSQGLRHRGPYNEQFF; cdr3_nt: TGCGCCAGCAGCCAAGGTTTACGTCACAGGGGCCCCTACAATGAGCAGTTCTTC
v_call: TRBV20-1; d_call: TRBD1; clone_size: NA; j_call: TRBJ2-7; cdr3_aa: CSASLGWGQAYEQYF; cdr3_nt: TGCAGTGCTAGTTTGGGTTGGGGACAGGCCTACGAGCAGTACTTC
v_call: TRBV5-1; d_call: TRBD2; clone_size: NA; j_call: TRBJ2-1; cdr3_aa: CASSPGTSGRYEQFF; cdr3_nt: TGCGCCAGCAGCCCAGGGACTAGCGGGAGGTATGAGCAGTTCTTC
v_call: TRBV5-1; d_call: TRBD2; clone_size: once; j_call: TRBJ2-7; cdr3_aa: CASSLVELAGNYEQYF; cdr3_nt: TGCGCCAGCAGCTTGGTGGAACTAGCGGGGAACTACGAGCAGTACTTC
v_call: TRBV18; d_call: TRBD1; clone_size: few; j_call: TRBJ1-4; cdr3_aa: CASSSTGQNEKLFF; cdr3_nt: TGTGCCAGCTCTTCGACAGGGCAGAATGAAAAACTGTTTTTT
v_call: TRBV28; d_call: NA; clone_size: NA; j_call: TRBJ2-7; cdr3_aa: CASSLVRPLSYEQYF; cdr3_nt: TGTGCCAGCAGTTTGGTGCGGCCGTTGTCCTACGAGCAGTACTTC
v_call: TRBV19; d_call: NA; clone_size: NA; j_call: TRBJ2-2; cdr3_aa: CASTAPGLNTGELFF; cdr3_nt: TGTGCCAGTACCGCCCCGGGACTGAACACCGGGGAGCTGTTTTTT
v_call: TRBV7-6; d_call: NA; clone_size: once; j_call: TRBJ2-7; cdr3_aa: CASSPRLGLSYEQYF; cdr3_nt: TGTGCCAGCAGCCCCAGACTAGGCCTCTCCTACGAGCAGTACTTC
v_call: TRBV28; d_call: NA; clone_size: NA; j_call: TRBJ1-5; cdr3_aa: CASSGSRGRVGNQPQHF; cdr3_nt: TGTGCCAGCAGCGGGAGTAGGGGCAGGGTAGGCAATCAGCCCCAGCATTTT
v_call: TRBV9; d_call: NA; clone_size: once; j_call: TRBJ1-2; cdr3_aa: CASSATAFYGYTF; cdr3_nt: TGTGCCAGCAGCGCGACAGCTTTCTATGGCTACACCTTC
v_call: TRBV7-9; d_call: NA; clone_size: few; j_call: TRBJ1-4; cdr3_aa: CASRPTGSNEKLFF; cdr3_nt: TGTGCCAGCCGTCCCACGGGGAGTAATGAAAAACTGTTTTTT
v_call: TRBV28; d_call: TRBD2; clone_size: NA; j_call: TRBJ2-1; cdr3_aa: CASSYLAAVSYNEQFF; cdr3_nt: TGTGCCAGCAGTTACCTAGCGGCGGTTTCCTACAATGAGCAGTTCTTC
v_call: TRBV20-1; d_call: TRBD2; clone_size: NA; j_call: TRBJ2-7; cdr3_aa: CSASLASGIYEQYF; cdr3_nt: TGCAGTGCTAGTCTGGCTAGCGGGATATACGAGCAGTACTTC
v_call: TRBV7-9; d_call: NA; clone_size: NA; j_call: TRBJ2-5; cdr3_aa: CASSFTGLGETQYF; cdr3_nt: TGTGCCAGCAGCTTTACAGGGCTAGGAGAGACCCAGTACTTC
v_call: TRBV11-3; d_call: NA; clone_size: NA; j_call: TRBJ1-1; cdr3_aa: CASSLGGVDTEAFF; cdr3_nt: TGTGCCAGCAGCTTAGGGGGAGTGGACACTGAAGCTTTCTTT
v_call: TRBV11-2; d_call: NA; clone_size: NA; j_call: TRBJ2-3; cdr3_aa: CASSLAPLNSTDTQYF; cdr3_nt: TGTGCCAGCAGCTTAGCCCCCTTAAATAGCACAGATACGCAGTATTTT
v_call: TRBV5-1; d_call: NA; clone_size: few; j_call: TRBJ1-1; cdr3_aa: CASSRGQNTEAFF; cdr3_nt: TGCGCCAGCAGCCGGGGACAGAACACTGAAGCTTTCTTT
v_call: TRBV5-8; d_call: TRBD1; clone_size: NA; j_call: TRBJ1-4; cdr3_aa: CASSSGTEATNEKLFF; cdr3_nt: TGTGCCAGCAGCTCCGGGACAGAGGCAACTAATGAAAAACTGTTTTTT
v_call: TRBV29-1; d_call: NA; clone_size: NA; j_call: TRBJ2-1; cdr3_aa: CSSTWAAGSFF; cdr3_nt: NA
v_call: TRBV6-6; d_call: NA; clone_size: once; j_call: TRBJ1-6; cdr3_aa: CASNTGQTNSPLHF; cdr3_nt: TGTGCCAGCAACACGGGACAAACTAATTCACCCCTCCACTTT
v_call: TRBV28; d_call: TRBD1; clone_size: NA; j_call: TRBJ2-3; cdr3_aa: CASSLLGTGKDTQYF; cdr3_nt: TGTGCCAGCAGTTTGCTCGGGACAGGCAAAGATACGCAGTATTTT
v_call: TRBV7-9; d_call: NA; clone_size: NA; j_call: TRBJ2-5; cdr3_aa: CASSLRTWETQYF; cdr3_nt: TGTGCCAGCAGCTTACGAACTTGGGAGACCCAGTACTTC
v_call: TRBV3-1/TRBV3-2; d_call: TRBD1; clone_size: NA; j_call: TRBJ2-5; cdr3_aa: CASSQLVGDRGETQYF; cdr3_nt: TGTGCCAGCAGCCAATTGGTGGGGGACAGGGGAGAGACCCAGTACTTC
v_call: TRBV2; d_call: TRBD2; clone_size: few; j_call: TRBJ2-7; cdr3_aa: CASIGRDNEQYF; cdr3_nt: TGTGCCAGTATTGGGAGGGATAACGAGCAGTACTTC
v_call: TRBV30; d_call: NA; clone_size: NA; j_call: TRBJ2-2; cdr3_aa: CAWSTGSGELFF; cdr3_nt: TGTGCCTGGAGTACGGGATCCGGGGAGCTGTTTTTT
v_call: TRBV24-1; d_call: TRBD1; clone_size: NA; j_call: TRBJ2-7; cdr3_aa: CATSDNPGQGGYEQYF; cdr3_nt: TGTGCCACCAGTGATAATCCGGGACAGGGAGGATACGAGCAGTACTTC
v_call: TRBV4-3; d_call: NA; clone_size: NA; j_call: TRBJ1-1; cdr3_aa: CASSLGPQGNTEAFF; cdr3_nt: TGCGCCAGCAGCCTTGGACCTCAGGGGAACACTGAAGCTTTCTTT
v_call: TRBV4-3; d_call: NA; clone_size: NA; j_call: TRBJ1-2; cdr3_aa: CASSPAVNYGYTF; cdr3_nt: TGCGCCAGCAGCCCGGCGGTTAACTATGGCTACACCTTC
v_call: TRBV20-1; d_call: NA; clone_size: NA; j_call: TRBJ1-5; cdr3_aa: CSARGPQPQHF; cdr3_nt: TGCAGTGCTAGGGGGCCTCAGCCCCAGCATTTT
v_call: TRBV10-3; d_call: NA; clone_size: NA; j_call: TRBJ2-2; cdr3_aa: CAISESQNPGELFF; cdr3_nt: TGTGCCATCAGTGAATCCCAGAACCCCGGGGAGCTGTTTTTT
v_call: TRBV4-1; d_call: TRBD1; clone_size: NA; j_call: TRBJ2-1; cdr3_aa: CASSHPGQGNEQFF; cdr3_nt: TGCGCCAGCAGCCACCCGGGACAGGGGAATGAGCAGTTCTTC